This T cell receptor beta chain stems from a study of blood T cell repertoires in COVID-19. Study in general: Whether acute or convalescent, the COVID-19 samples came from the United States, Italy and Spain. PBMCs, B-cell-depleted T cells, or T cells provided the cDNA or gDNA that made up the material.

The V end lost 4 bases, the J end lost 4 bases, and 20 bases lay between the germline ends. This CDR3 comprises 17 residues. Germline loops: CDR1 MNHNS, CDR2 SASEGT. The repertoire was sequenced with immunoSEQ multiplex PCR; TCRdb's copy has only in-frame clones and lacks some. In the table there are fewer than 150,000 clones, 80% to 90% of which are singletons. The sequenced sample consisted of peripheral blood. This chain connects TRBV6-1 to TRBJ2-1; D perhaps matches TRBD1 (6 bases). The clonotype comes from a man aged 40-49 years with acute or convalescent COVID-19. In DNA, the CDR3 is TGTGCCAGCAGTGGGTCCCGGACAGCAAGAAGATACAATGAGCAGTTCTTC. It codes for CASSGSRTARRYNEQFF.